Shown below are 12 T cell receptor beta chains from a single sample sequenced in a study of blood T cells in healthy people across ages. It was with a sample-barcoded 5' primer and a J-beta primer mix that a second PCR of about 7 to 12 cycles was run. TCRdb re-derived calls from the 5' RACE reads in MiXCR, one entry per CDR3 protein. The table lists around 800,000 distinct CDR3 sequences, under 80% of them singletons. The sample taken for sequencing was blood. Receptors originate from a man aged 30-40 years in good health.

A few counts support this clonotype. CDR3: CASSQDSFGTSGGYEQYF. CDR3 DNA sequence: TGCGCCAGCAGCCAAGATTCCTTCGGGACTAGTGGGGGCTACGAGCAGTACTTC. This rearrangement joins TRBV4-3 to TRBJ2-7, with 8 bases fitting TRBD2. Losses at the gene ends were 0 bases for V and 3 bases for J; bases not matched to a gene: 13. The CDR3 is 18 residues long. CDR1 and CDR2 (germline): LGHNA, YSLEER.

V and J are TRBV6-2 or TRBV6-3 and TRBJ2-1; 11 bases match TRBD2. The trim removed 6 bases at V and 4 bases at J, leaving 11 bases unmatched. Germline CDR1 and CDR2: MNHEY and SVGEGT. The CDR3 covers 17 residues. As DNA, the CDR3 is TGTGCCAGCAGCTCGACTAGCGGGGCGCACATTTACAATGAGCAGTTCTTC. Translation gives CASSSTSGAHIYNEQFF.

The chain is built from TRBV14 and TRBJ2-1; 7 positions agree with TRBD2. The CDR3 runs 16 residues. With V trimmed by 3 bases and J by 0 bases, 5 bases remained unmatched. Germline values: CDR1 SGHDN, CDR2 FVKESK. For the CDR3, the DNA is TGTGCCAGCAGCCATGGGGGGGTATACTCCTACAATGAGCAGTTCTTC. The encoded protein is CASSHGGVYSYNEQFF.

This clonotype appeared a few times. V gene TRBV7-2 combines with J gene TRBJ2-7; the match to TRBD1 covers 10 bases. V shed 5 bases and J 4 bases; nucleotides not matched to a gene: 5. CDR1 and CDR2 (germline): SGHTA, FQGNSA. The CDR3 is made up of 14 amino acids. The CDR3 bases are TGTGCCAGCAGCCGGGGACAGGGGCGGTACGAGCAGTACTTC. The encoded protein is CASSRGQGRYEQYF. Filled out from reference TRBV7-2 and TRBJ2-7, the complete variable domain reads GAGVSQSPSNKVTEKGKDVELRCDPISGHTALYWYRQSLGQGLEFLIYFQGNSAPDKSGLPSDRFSAERTGGSVSTLTIQRTQQEDSAVYLCASSRGQGRYEQYFGPGTRLTVT.

CDR3 protein: CASSYGTGGYTF. The DNA for the CDR3 is TGTGCCAGCAGTTACGGGACAGGGGGCTACACCTTC. The V and J genes are TRBV6-5 and TRBJ1-2, with 9 bases identical to TRBD1. Germline lookup yields CDR1 MNHEY and CDR2 SVGAGI. The CDR3 is 12 amino acids. Unmatched junction bases numbered 0, after V lost 2 bases and J lost 8 bases.

The chain carries TRBV12-3 or TRBV12-4 and TRBJ1-5; no clear D gene. The ends were cut back, 3 bases at V and 4 bases at J, with 7 bases in the middle. The length of the CDR3 is 13 residues. DNA of the CDR3: TGTGCCAGCAGTTTGAAGGAAAATCAGCCCCAGCATTTT. Translated, it gives CASSLKENQPQHF.

This chain connects TRBV4-3 to TRBJ2-2; weak D call: TRBD2 (5 bases). Trimming took off 1 base at V and 4 bases at J, with 7 bases between the two ends. Germline CDR1 LGHNA, CDR2 YSLEER. The CDR3 has 14 amino acids. The CDR3 DNA sequence: TGCGCCAGCAGCCAAGGGACTCCCACCGGGGAGCTGTTTTTT. This gives the protein CASSQGTPTGELFF.

The V call is TRBV20-1, the J call TRBJ2-5; possible D gene TRBD2, 7 bases. Germline V gene lookup returns CDR1 DFQATT and CDR2 SNEGSKA (reference sequence). V was pared by 7 bases and J by 5 bases, with 14 bases between. The CDR3 extends over 12 amino acids. In DNA, the CDR3 is TGCAGTGGTAGGGGGGGCGGGGAGACCCAGTACTTC. It specifies CSGRGGGETQYF.

The rearrangement uses TRBV12-3 or TRBV12-4 and TRBJ2-1; 9 nucleotides agree with TRBD1. There are 14 residues in the CDR3. J lost 7 bases, V lost 5 bases, and 6 bases had no gene match. CDR3 sequence: CASSQLQGANEQFF. As DNA, the CDR3 is TGTGCCAGCAGTCAGTTACAGGGGGCGAATGAGCAGTTCTTC.

The chain links TRBV6-2 or TRBV6-3 to TRBJ2-7, with D possibly being TRBD1 (5 bases). V was clipped by 6 bases and J by 2 bases, with 14 bases between them. Germline V gives CDR1 MNHEY, CDR2 SVGEGT. The CDR3 has 14 amino acids. CDR3 residues: CASSKTVIPYEQYF. As DNA, the CDR3 is TGTGCCAGCAGCAAGACAGTAATCCCCTACGAGCAGTACTTC.

The J gene is TRBJ2-1, the V gene TRBV4-2; 8 bases map to TRBD1. The J call may be wrong; the DNA end is better matched by TRBJ2-7. The CDR3 totals 15 residues. Germline-derived CDR1 and CDR2 are LGHNA and YNFKEQ. The CDR3 bases are TGTGCCAGCAGCCAAGAAGTACAGGGGGCCTACGAGCAGTACTTC. It specifies CASSQEVQGAYEQYF.

The J gene is TRBJ2-1, the V gene TRBV7-2; 11 bases are a match to TRBD2. After removal of 4 bases from V and 4 bases from J, the junction contained 3 bases not matched to a gene. The CDR3 runs 15 residues. The germline V gene encodes CDR1 SGHTA and CDR2 FQGNSA. Here the CDR3 reads CASSWLAGGYNEQFF. The CDR3 DNA reads TGTGCCAGCAGCTGGCTAGCGGGAGGATACAATGAGCAGTTCTTC.